This TCR beta chain came from a study of identical twins. This clonotype was detected ten times or more. CDR3 length equals 14 residues. The germline V gene has CDR1 SGHTA and CDR2 FQGNSA. V was shortened by 1 base and J by 0 bases, with 7 bases between the two germline ends. A single record per CDR3 protein comes from TCRdb applying MiXCR to the 5' RACE reads. The sample consists of more than 650,000 distinct CDR3 sequences, approximately 6.1% of them appearing once. The sample was naive T cells sorted from blood. The clonotype comes from a man younger than 35 in good health. The rearrangement joins TRBV7-2 to TRBJ2-7; D is undetermined. CDR3 sequence: CASSLGLLSYEQYF. The CDR3 DNA follows: TGTGCCAGCAGCTTAGGGCTCCTCTCCTACGAGCAGTACTTC.